This record concerns one T cell receptor (beta chain) sequence. Its antigen is undetermined. Clones were read by immunoSEQ multiplex PCR, and TCRdb kept only the in-frame ones, dropping some. The table lists around 37,000 clones, about four fifths of them singletons. These data are taken from a study of vaccination effects on CD4 cells after COVID-19. General observations from the study: Only a few convalescent patients and no early post-infection timepoints featured in the study. Clones induced by infection and by vaccine showed marked clonal contraction late after vaccination. Common cold coronavirus cross-reactivity was shown by only 1 of 255 vaccine-induced clones in healthy vaccinees.

Following culture for around 9 days, CD4+ T cells were isolated. Previously uninfected by SARS-CoV-2, the vaccine recipients also showed negative nucleocapsid antibodies. CDR3 length: 16 amino acids. With V trimmed by 8 bases and J by 3 bases, 9 bases remained unmatched. Germline CDR1 is SNHLY and CDR2 is FYNNEI. Specimen: CD4+ T cells from PBMCs cultured without peptide, collected before COVID-19 vaccination. The chain employs TRBV2 and TRBJ2-3; 12 bases map to TRBD2. The clonotype comes from a human donor who received a COVID-19 vaccine. The CDR3 region is CASGSTTSGRTDTQYF. Here the CDR3 DNA reads TGTGCCAGCGGCTCGACGACTAGCGGGAGAACAGATACGCAGTATTTT. Full variable domain (missing parts from reference TRBV2 and TRBJ2-3): EPEVTQTPSHQVTQMGQEVILRCVPISNHLYFYWYRQILGQKVEFLVSFYNNEISEKSEIFDDQFSVERPDGSNFTLKIRSTKLEDSAMYFCASGSTTSGRTDTQYFGPGTRLTVL.